What follows is one T cell receptor beta chain and its context. What this receptor recognizes is not known. Per-base qualities were not stored, and no clone one base away is much larger. The data were taken from a study of vaccination and CD4 T cells after COVID-19 (dated by TCRdb to between 2021 and 2023). A note on the overall study: Convalescent patients had a positive SARS-CoV-2 result on nasal swab PCR, and of these patients, fewer than ten had mild disease and one had severe disease. In the convalescent cohort there were six males and four females, among whom were two Hispanic individuals, seven Caucasians, two Asians and one multiracial person. Participants got two doses of the Pfizer-BioNTech BNT162b2 vaccine (n=8) or two doses of the Moderna mRNA-1273 vaccine (n=2). Post-COVID blood samples were collected from convalescent patients a median of about 92 days after diagnosis, with a range of roughly 30 to 170 days. Post-vaccine blood samples were obtained a median of about 72 days after the second vaccine dose, with a range of about 12 to 241 days. The cultures were stimulated with overlapping spike peptide pools from SARS-CoV-2 and from the common cold coronaviruses HCoV-NL63, HCoV-OC43 and HCoV-229E. Control cultures used a CEFX viral epitope pool as positive control, an HIV-1 Nef peptide pool as negative control, or no peptide. The spike-specific CD4+ TCR repertoire was compared before and after mRNA vaccination in approximately ten COVID-19 convalescent patients and a handful of infection-naive healthy vaccine recipients. The paper as a whole reports these results and caveats: Of the vaccine-specific clones found in convalescent patients, nearly all (304 of 307) were mono-reactive for SARS-CoV-2 spike instead of being cross-reactive with common cold coronaviruses. Although the median number of SARS-CoV-2-reactive clonotypes went up from around 20 after infection to 38 after vaccination, the increase was not significant. The study included relatively few convalescent patients and did not analyze early timepoints after natural infection. In convalescent patients, a median around 84% of post-vaccine SARS-CoV-2-reactive clones were detected only after vaccination, and vaccine-specific priming was suggested by this finding.

The library was prepared using PCR. TCR sequencing of DNA from cultured CD4+ T cells used the Oncomine TCR Beta short-read assay at the Johns Hopkins FTIC core. The QIAamp micro DNA kit was used to extract genomic DNA from the cultured CD4+ T cells. Oncomine TCR Beta libraries from cultured CD4+ T cells were pooled with unique dual indexes and sequenced on an Illumina iSeq 100. The authors' pipeline ran thus. Non-productive sequences were removed, and CDR3s not starting with C, not ending with F or W, or shorter than 7 amino acids were discarded. The MANAFEST web application identified antigen-specific clonotypes by comparing peptide-stimulated wells against reference wells and other culture wells. To be called positive, a clone needed an FDR below 0.05, an odds ratio above 5, and a productive frequency above 0.1% in at least two of three replicate wells. Clonotypes that were significantly expanded in both SARS-CoV-2 spike wells and at least one common cold coronavirus spike condition were defined as cross-reactive. Using R version 3.6.1, CDR3 homology was evaluated through Levenshtein distances (stringdist) along with unrooted phylogenetic trees (ape). Using fastp trimming at Q25 and MiXCR clonotype assembly, TCRdb reanalyzed the public sequencing data and kept in-frame beta chains. Each CDR3 protein appears once, grouped with its most common genes and DNA. TCRdb's processing, not the authors' own work, is the source of the V and J calls. Recorded for this sample are about 12,000 distinct CDR3 sequences; approximately 45% of them occurred a single time. The biggest ten clones account for roughly 15% of the sample.

The treatment or condition label corresponds to: 10-day PBMC culture with coronavirus spike peptide pools or control peptides (ViraFEST assay). The study used the ViraFEST assay, which expanded antigen-specific T cells with peptide pools and then identified expanded clonotypes by TCR sequencing. The convalescent patients' positive SARS-CoV-2 PCR tests fell between March and December 2020, which was before the Alpha, Beta and Delta variants emerged in the United States. Each well held around 1.9 million PBMCs cultured with approximately 10 ug/ml peptide pools in IMDM containing 5% human AB serum and about 10 IU/ml IL-2. Half of the culture medium was replaced with fresh IL-2-containing medium on days 3 and 7. After ten to eleven days of culture, CD4+ T cells were isolated by negative selection using the EasySep CD4+ T cell isolation kit. PBMCs were separated from whole blood using Ficoll-Paque Plus gradient centrifugation and then either used fresh or cryopreserved at -140C. Culture conditions were generally each tested in triplicate wells.

The CDR3 goes from the cysteine to the phenylalanine over 15 residues. Left in the record is the CDR3 DNA by itself, 45 bases read in frame from the first base. In the germline V gene, CDR1 corresponds to MNHNS and CDR2 to SASEGT. V is clipped by 7 bases and J by 6 bases, and the sequence between their germline boundaries is 22 bases long. This clonotype originated in a human donor who had recovered from COVID-19. The chain employs TRBV6-1 and TRBJ2-7; matching of 5 bases hints at TRBD2 as the D gene. The sequenced sample was CD4+ T cells from blood, cultured in vitro. The CDR3 amino acid sequence is: CASIPAYEGASEQYF. The DNA sequence reads TGTGCCAGCATCCCGGCCTACGAGGGTGCGAGCGAGCAGTACTTC.